There are a few counts of the clone carrying this T cell receptor (beta chain). Its matching antigen is unknown. Germline V gene lookup returns CDR1 SGHTA and CDR2 FQGNSA. CDR3 length: 13 residues. The V segment lost 4 bases and the J segment 12 bases; nucleotides outside the gene matches: 6. These data originate in a study of beta chain features in type 1 diabetes. Study information: Similarity in age, gender and cell yields was seen between patients and healthy donors.

Of the isolated RNA, all was reverse transcribed, and so the sequenced material was expressed TCRB transcripts. Sequencing was performed with immunoSEQ multiplex PCR; in TCRdb, only in-frame clones are kept and a portion is missing. The sample contains some 160,000 clones, 6.5% to 10% of which appear only once. General study points: In every one of the four CD4+ subsets, TCRB CDR3s were moderately but significantly shorter in Type 1 diabetes patients. Sequencing of cDNA might inflate the share of cells that strongly express TCR. In the patient group, naive, central memory and Treg TCRB repertoires seemed more alike than in the healthy donor group.

The sequence came from a woman aged 18-30 years with type 1 diabetes. Input material: central memory CD4+ T cells from blood. V and J are TRBV7-2 and TRBJ2-4; TRBD1 matches at 10 bases. CDR3 nucleotide sequence: TGTGCCAGCAGCTCGCGGACAGGGGGGCCTCAGTACTTC. Protein sequence: CASSSRTGGPQYF.